This T cell receptor beta chain is drawn from a study of human T cells and chemical hapten exposure. This clonotype was counted between two and nine times. TCRdb processed the RACE reads anew with MiXCR; each CDR3 protein has one entry. This table holds about 160,000 distinct CDR3 sequences, roughly 26% found once. Time point: patch test 3, about 24 weeks after DPC sensitization. The treatment is: therapeutic diphenylcyclopropenone sensitization with weekly scalp DPC. Total RNA was isolated from whole blood that had not been fractionated. CDR1 and CDR2 from the germline V gene are MNHEY and SVGAGI. CDR3 length: 14 residues. V was pared by 4 bases and J by 6 bases, with 6 bases of the junction left unmatched.

The source material was whole blood, sampled in connection with sensitization to the hapten diphenylcyclopropenone (DPC). The genes are TRBV6-5 and TRBJ1-5; 7 positions match TRBD1. This TCR came from a woman younger than 30 with alopecia areata. Some clones in this sample may be carry-over from other donors' samples. The CDR3 spells CASSSSTGLQPQHF. In DNA form, the CDR3 reads TGTGCCAGCAGTTCCTCGACAGGGCTTCAGCCCCAGCATTTT.